The T cell receptor (beta chain) described here comes from a study of shared clonotypes between healthy human individuals. Study-level points and caveats: Rarefaction showed that sequencing of sorted subsets was incomplete (despite large depth).

CD45RA+ naive and CD45RA-negative memory subsets were separated from CD4+ cells. As concerns this clone: Antigen unknown.

The CDR3 runs 15 residues. Germline V CDR1 and CDR2: SGDLS, YYNGEE. J gave up 6 bases and V 2 bases, and 10 bases lay outside the gene matches. Some clones are missing from TCRdb's copy, which holds only in-frame ones; the method was immunoSEQ multiplex PCR. The data show millions of clones, with roughly 95% seen just once and around 0.13% held by the top ten. This clonotype was sampled from a young man in good health. The J gene is TRBJ1-2, the V gene TRBV9, with 7 positions matching TRBD1. Input material: naive CD4+ T cells sorted from blood. This sample's subset: CD45RA+ positively selected. The CDR3, as DNA: TGTGCCAGCAGCGTCTCCGGGACAGCTGGGGATGGCTACACCTTC. Encoded protein: CASSVSGTAGDGYTF.